The 3 T cell receptor beta chains listed next were all sequenced from one sample in a study of blood T cell repertoires in COVID-19. Clones were read by immunoSEQ multiplex PCR, and TCRdb kept only the in-frame ones, dropping some. The data show about 240,000 clones, about four fifths seen once. The source material was peripheral blood. All receptors come from a woman aged 80 or older with acute or convalescent COVID-19.

The chain couples TRBV11-2 to TRBJ1-2; TRBD1 might be the D (6 bases). This CDR3 comprises 15 residues. The germline V gene encodes CDR1 SGHAT and CDR2 FQNNGV. Trimming left V 5 bases short and J 0 bases short, with 13 bases between. The CDR3 region is CASSGGRGPNYGYTF. In DNA, the CDR3 is TGTGCCAGCAGCGGAGGCAGGGGCCCTAACTATGGCTACACCTTC. Combining the CDR3 with reference TRBV11-2 and TRBJ1-2 gives the whole variable domain EAGVAQSPRYKIIEKRQSVAFWCNPISGHATLYWYQQILGQGPKLLIQFQNNGVVDDSQLPKDRFSAERLKGVDSTLKIQPAKLEDSAVYLCASSGGRGPNYGYTFGSGTRLTVV.

The rearrangement links TRBV3-1 (or the pseudogene TRBV3-2) to TRBJ2-3; 8 bases agree with TRBD1. The ends lost 4 bases at V and 0 bases at J; junction bases unmatched: 6. The CDR3 contains 16 residues. Germline V lookup: CDR1 LGHDT, CDR2 YNNKEL (reference sequence). In DNA form, the CDR3 reads TGTGCCAGCAGCCCGAATACAGGGGGAAGCACAGATACGCAGTATTTT. This gives the protein CASSPNTGGSTDTQYF.

The J gene is TRBJ1-1, the V gene TRBV7-3; 8 positions agree with TRBD1. Trimming cost V 5 bases and J 0 bases; bases outside gene matches: 11. The germline V gene encodes CDR1 SGHTA and CDR2 FQGTGA. CDR3 length: 17 amino acids. The CDR3 DNA follows: TGTGCCAGCAGCCGGGGGACAGGTGGCAACTTGAACACTGAAGCTTTCTTT. This sequence encodes CASSRGTGGNLNTEAFF.